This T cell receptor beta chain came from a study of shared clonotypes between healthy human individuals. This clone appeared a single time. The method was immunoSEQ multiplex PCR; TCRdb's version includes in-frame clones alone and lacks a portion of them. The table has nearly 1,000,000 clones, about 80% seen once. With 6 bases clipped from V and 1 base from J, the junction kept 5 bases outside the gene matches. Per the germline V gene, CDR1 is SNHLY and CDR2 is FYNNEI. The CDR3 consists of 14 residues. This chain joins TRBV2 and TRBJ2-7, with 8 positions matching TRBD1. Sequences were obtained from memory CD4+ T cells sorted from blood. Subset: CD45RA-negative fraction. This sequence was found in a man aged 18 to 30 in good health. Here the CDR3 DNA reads TGTGCCAGCAGCGGACAGGGTCGGTCCTACGAGCAGTACTTC. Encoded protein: CASSGQGRSYEQYF.